This T cell receptor (beta chain) came from a study of OX40 agonist ivuxolimab in advanced cancers. The sample holds one count of this clone. The repertoire was sequenced with immunoSEQ multiplex PCR; TCRdb's copy has only in-frame clones and lacks some. Of fewer than 65,000 clones in the sample, 80% to 90% were seen once. Germline values: CDR1 SGHDT, CDR2 YYEEEE. The V end lost 2 bases, the J end lost 1 base, and 13 bases lay between the germline ends. CDR3 length: 15 residues. This sequence originates from an adult with an advanced solid tumor such as melanoma, head and neck, liver or kidney cancer. The J gene is TRBJ2-7, the V gene TRBV5-6; D is tentatively TRBD1 or TRBD2 (5 bases each). This sample comprised CD4+ or CD8+ T cells sorted from blood, obtained in a trial of the OX40 agonist ivuxolimab. CDR3 nucleotide sequence: TGTGCCAGCAGCTTCCGGGACCGATATTCCTACGAGCAGTACTTC. It codes for CASSFRDRYSYEQYF. Complete variable domain (other parts from reference TRBV5-6 and TRBJ2-7): DAGVTQSPTHLIKTRGQQVTLRCSPKSGHDTVSWYQQALGQGPQFIFQYYEEEERQRGNFPDRFSGHQFPNYSSELNVNALLLGDSALYLCASSFRDRYSYEQYFGPGTRLTVT.